Below are 23 T cell receptor beta chains sequenced from a single sample in a study of technical replicates of blood from several donors. Sequencing used immunoSEQ multiplex PCR; TCRdb keeps in-frame clones, though not all of them. The data contain over 60,000 clones, approximately 89% of them singletons. Input material: PBMCs. The receptors here all came from a human donor in good health. Some clones in this sample may be carry-over from other donors' samples.

The CDR3 loop reads CASSYYRTGVTGELFF. CDR3 nucleotide sequence: TGTGCCAGCAGTTACTACCGGACAGGGGTCACCGGGGAGCTGTTTTTT. The chain carries TRBV6-6 and TRBJ2-2, with 9 bases lining up with TRBD1. Germline CDR1 is MNHNY and CDR2 is SVGAGI (reference sequence). Unmatched junction bases numbered 4, after V lost 1 base and J lost 4 bases. This CDR3 spans 16 amino acids.

This chain joins TRBV18 and TRBJ1-4; D is undetermined. The germline V and J ends were trimmed by 2 bases and 6 bases, with 13 bases remaining between them. CDR3 size: 15 residues. CDR1 is KGHSH, CDR2 LQKENI, per germline. This CDR3 is CASSPWAGIDEKLFF. CDR3 bases: TGTGCCAGCTCACCATGGGCAGGTATCGATGAAAAACTGTTTTTT.

This chain connects TRBV9 to TRBJ2-1; D is perhaps TRBD2 (6 bases). The CDR3 is 15 amino acids. V was shortened by 4 bases and J by 6 bases, with 17 bases between the two germline ends. CDR1 and CDR2 (germline): SGDLS, YYNGEE. Here the CDR3 reads CASSRPKEGGNEQFF. In DNA, the CDR3 is TGTGCCAGCAGCAGACCGAAGGAGGGTGGCAATGAGCAGTTCTTC.

V usage is TRBV19 and J usage is TRBJ1-5, with a possible D match to TRBD1 (5 bases). CDR1 and CDR2 (germline): LNHDA, SQIVND (reference sequence). V was cut by 9 bases and J by 2 bases, with 14 bases left in between. The CDR3 extends over 14 amino acids. The DNA of the CDR3 is TGTGCCAGCAGACACGGAGGGGGCAATCAGCCCCAGCATTTT. As protein: CASRHGGGNQPQHF.

The chain joins TRBV4-1 to TRBJ2-7; 11 nucleotides line up with TRBD2. V gave up 6 bases and J gave up 4 bases; unmatched junction bases: 5. Germline CDR1 MGHRA, CDR2 YSYEKL. The CDR3 is 14 residues long. In nucleotides, the CDR3 is TGCGCCAGCAGTCTAGCGGGAGGCCAGTACGAGCAGTACTTC. It translates to CASSLAGGQYEQYF.

The chain is built from TRBV7-6 and TRBJ2-2; D is ambiguous. CDR3 length: 14 residues. Germline V gives CDR1 SGHVS, CDR2 FNYEAQ. Trimming took 6 bases from V and 5 from J, leaving 13 bases between them. The CDR3 coding sequence is TGTGCCAGCAGTGGTAATAGTCGGACCGGGGAGCTGTTTTTT. Amino acids: CASSGNSRTGELFF.

This clone showed up just a few times. CDR3 loop: CASSLRRGSYNEQFF. DNA for the CDR3: TGTGCCAGCAGCTTAAGGAGGGGCTCCTACAATGAGCAGTTCTTC. This chain connects TRBV7-9 to TRBJ2-1, with D possibly TRBD2 on 6 matching bases. V dropped 2 bases and J dropped 0 bases, with 8 bases sitting between them. The V gene's germline CDR1 is SEHNR and CDR2 FQNEAQ (reference sequence). This CDR3 region has 15 residues.

The chain links TRBV15 to TRBJ1-1; no definite D call. The V end was cut by 0 bases, the J end by 0 bases, with 11 bases between. The CDR3 contains 16 residues. Per the germline V gene, CDR1 is LNHNV and CDR2 is YYDKDF (reference sequence). The CDR3 is CATSRDINSMNTEAFF. The CDR3 nucleotides are TGTGCCACCAGCAGAGATATTAACAGCATGAACACTGAAGCTTTCTTT. Combining the CDR3 with reference TRBV15 and TRBJ1-1 gives the whole variable domain DAMVIQNPRYQVTQFGKPVTLSCSQTLNHNVMYWYQQKSSQAPKLLFHYYDKDFNNEADTPDNFQSRRPNTSFCFLDIRSPGLGDTAMYLCATSRDINSMNTEAFFGQGTRLTVV.

V gene TRBV9 combines with J gene TRBJ2-1; TRBD2 aligns across 11 bases. The V and J ends lost 0 bases and 4 bases, in that order; junction bases with no gene match: 6. CDR1 is SGDLS and CDR2 is YYNGEE in the germline V gene. The CDR3 is made up of 17 amino acids. The CDR3 loop is CASSVGLAGLTYNEQFF. For the CDR3, the DNA is TGTGCCAGCAGCGTAGGACTAGCGGGACTAACTTACAATGAGCAGTTCTTC.

V gene TRBV7-3 combines with J gene TRBJ2-6; TRBD2 matches 7 bases. The ends lost 4 bases at V and 4 bases at J; junction bases unmatched: 4. CDR3 size: 15 residues. The V gene's germline CDR1 is SGHTA and CDR2 FQGTGA. CDR3 nucleotides: TGTGCCAGCAGCTCTGCGGGGGTGGGGGCCAACGTCCTGACTTTC. Its translation: CASSSAGVGANVLTF. The full variable domain, in which reference TRBV7-3 and TRBJ2-6 provide the parts outside the CDR3, is GAGVSQTPSNKVTEKGKYVELRCDPISGHTALYWYRQSLGQGPEFLIYFQGTGAADDSGLPNDRFFAVRPEGSVSTLKIQRTERGDSAVYLCASSSAGVGANVLTFGAGSRLTVL.

V usage is TRBV9 and J usage is TRBJ2-6, with TRBD1 matching 9 bases. CDR3 length: 15 residues. The germline V gene encodes CDR1 SGDLS and CDR2 YYNGEE. Germline trimming cut 4 bases from V and 4 bases from J; bases unmatched to any gene: 3. As DNA, the CDR3 is TGTGCCAGCAGCACAGGGGGCGTGGGGGCCAACGTCCTGACTTTC. Protein product: CASSTGGVGANVLTF.

The chain uses TRBV9 and TRBJ2-2; D unresolved. This CDR3 region has 13 residues. Trimming cost V 4 bases and J 6 bases, with 10 bases left between them. Germline loops: CDR1 SGDLS, CDR2 YYNGEE. CDR3 in amino acids: CASSPRTSGELFF. As DNA, the CDR3 is TGTGCCAGCAGCCCGCGAACTTCCGGGGAGCTGTTTTTT.

V is TRBV4-3 and J is TRBJ1-2, with D perhaps matching TRBD1 (6 bases). Germline-derived CDR1 and CDR2 are LGHNA and YSLEER. CDR3 length: 15 amino acids. V was trimmed by 3 bases and J by 0 bases, leaving 11 bases between them. CDR3 DNA sequence: TGCGCCAGCAGCCAGAGACAGGACACTAACTATGGCTACACCTTC. It encodes CASSQRQDTNYGYTF.

This chain links TRBV5-5 with TRBJ1-5, with D possibly matching TRBD1 (6 bases). Germline V gene lookup returns CDR1 SGHKS and CDR2 YYEKEE (reference sequence). The CDR3 spans 15 residues. The V and J ends lost 0 bases and 6 bases respectively, with 13 bases between them. The CDR3 is CASSLGLQGVQPQHF. The CDR3 DNA reads TGTGCCAGCAGCTTGGGCTTACAGGGTGTTCAGCCCCAGCATTTT.

This clone was counted only a few times. The chain couples TRBV5-4 to TRBJ1-5; the D is unclear. CDR3 length: 16 residues. From germline, CDR1 is SGHNT and CDR2 YYREEE (reference sequence). V was shortened by 4 bases and J by 9 bases, with 23 bases between the two germline ends. The CDR3 reads CASSQRFGTRRGPQHF. The CDR3 DNA is TGTGCCAGCAGCCAACGCTTCGGTACCCGTCGAGGGCCCCAGCATTTT.

The rearrangement links TRBV11-3 to TRBJ2-1; 9 bases are a match to TRBD1. This CDR3 is built from 17 residues. Looked up from germline, CDR1 is SGHNT and CDR2 is YENEEA. After removal of 3 bases from V and 6 bases from J, the junction contained 12 bases not matched to a gene. The CDR3 nucleotides are TGTGCCAGCAGCTTCACTCGGACAGGGGCAATACCCAATGAGCAGTTCTTC. Its protein product is CASSFTRTGAIPNEQFF.

This clone ranks as medium-sized. The rearrangement links TRBV4-3 to TRBJ2-1; no definite D call. V was pared by 0 bases and J by 8 bases, with 8 bases between. This CDR3 is built from 13 residues. Per the germline V gene, CDR1 is LGHNA and CDR2 is YSLEER. CDR3 coding DNA: TGCGCCAGCAGCCAAGATCGCCGGGATGAGCAGTTCTTC. This translates into CASSQDRRDEQFF.

The CDR3 here is CASMGRGYSNSPLHF. CDR3 bases: TGTGCCAGTATGGGCAGGGGATATTCTAATTCACCCCTCCACTTT. V is TRBV19 and J is TRBJ1-6; D might be TRBD1 (6 bases). Germline CDR1 is LNHDA and CDR2 is SQIVND (reference sequence). The CDR3 is 15 amino acids. V lost 7 bases and J 6 bases, leaving 16 bases between the germline ends.

This sequence joins TRBV7-6 and TRBJ1-6; TRBD1 aligns across 8 bases. The trim removed 5 bases at V and 0 bases at J, leaving 3 bases unmatched. This CDR3 is built from 16 residues. Germline V gene lookup returns CDR1 SGHVS and CDR2 FNYEAQ. The CDR3 is CASSPTGGSYNSPLHF. CDR3 nucleotide sequence: TGTGCCAGCAGCCCCACAGGGGGCTCCTATAATTCACCCCTCCACTTT. Looking up the rest from reference TRBV7-6 and TRBJ1-6 gives the full variable domain: GAGVSQSPRYKVTKRGQDVALRCDPISGHVSLYWYRQALGQGPEFLTYFNYEAQQDKSGLPNDRFSAERPEGSISTLTIQRTEQRDSAMYRCASSPTGGSYNSPLHFGNGTRLTVT.

The gene calls are TRBV27 and TRBJ2-7; maybe TRBD1 (6 bases). V dropped 9 bases and J dropped 6 bases, with 21 bases sitting between them. The germline V gene encodes CDR1 MNHEY and CDR2 SMNVEV (reference sequence). The CDR3 covers 14 residues. CDR3 region: CASSRGPFPLEQYF. The CDR3 region has the DNA TGTGCCAGTAGCAGGGGTCCTTTCCCTCTCGAGCAGTACTTC.

The V call is TRBV5-4, the J call TRBJ2-3; possibly TRBD2 for D (6 bases). The CDR3 has 14 amino acids. Germline V gene lookup returns CDR1 SGHNT and CDR2 YYREEE (reference sequence). V dropped 5 bases and J dropped 0 bases, with 10 bases sitting between them. The DNA of the CDR3 is TGTGCCAGCAGATCCCTAGCGAGCACAGATACGCAGTATTTT. It specifies CASRSLASTDTQYF.

The gene calls are TRBV19 and TRBJ1-2; TRBD1 matches at 9 bases. The J segment lost 4 bases and the V segment lost 4 bases, leaving 7 bases of the junction unmatched. CDR1 and CDR2 (germline): LNHDA, SQIVND (reference sequence). CDR3 length: 15 residues. The CDR3 sequence: CASSTPGTGSYGYTF. In nucleotides, the CDR3 is TGTGCCAGTAGTACTCCCGGGACAGGGTCCTATGGCTACACCTTC.

This rearrangement joins TRBV6-1 to TRBJ2-3; 11 bases agree with TRBD2. V shed 4 bases, J shed 3 bases, and the junction held 3 bases outside the gene matches. This CDR3 is 15 amino acids long. Germline CDR1 is MNHNS and CDR2 is SASEGT. CDR3 bases: TGTGCCAGCAGTGCGATAGCGGGGGGGACAGATACGCAGTATTTT. Its protein product is CASSAIAGGTDTQYF.